These T cell receptor beta chains were read from a single sample in a study of cytomegalovirus exposure and HLA in healthy donors. Libraries were prepared by immunoSEQ multiplex PCR; TCRdb keeps only in-frame clonotypes and omits some of them. Found here are roughly 130,000 clones, approximately 74% of them singletons; the top ten hold roughly 4.5%. Sequencing was done on a sample of PBMCs. The receptors were gathered from a man aged 18 to 30 in good health and CMV-seropositive. Each CDR3 is given with its conserved first and last residue. The D gene is left open where the match is weak. Clone size is not always given. Where it is, it says once, few, many or a class for expanded clones.

V	size	D	J	CDR3	DNA
TRBV30	.	TRBD1	TRBJ1-4	CAWSGSGDREFINEKLFF	TGTGCCTGGAGTGGTTCAGGGGACAGGGAGTTTATTAATGAAAAACTGTTTTTT
TRBV28	.	.	TRBJ2-4	CASSRHATFKNIQYF	TGTGCCAGCAGTCGACACGCGACGTTCAAAAACATTCAGTACTTC
TRBV6-5	.	.	TRBJ1-2	CASSEGREGYTF	TGTGCCAGCAGTGAGGGACGGGAGGGCTACACCTTC
TRBV6-1	.	.	TRBJ1-1	CASSGRGKIPEAFF	TGTGCCAGCAGTGGTAGAGGGAAGATTCCTGAAGCTTTCTTT
TRBV29-1	.	TRBD1	TRBJ1-6	CSAATGPRPPLHF	TGCAGCGCTGCGACAGGGCCTCGTCCACCCCTCCACTTT
TRBV7-2	.	.	TRBJ1-4	CASSLFGKLNEKLFF	TGTGCCAGCAGCTTATTCGGGAAGTTGAATGAAAAACTGTTTTTT
TRBV6-1	.	TRBD1	TRBJ1-2	CASSAMFGQGGNYGYTF	TGTGCCAGCAGTGCCATGTTTGGACAGGGTGGTAACTATGGCTACACCTTC
TRBV2	.	.	TRBJ2-7	CASSEGATYEQYF	TGTGCCAGCAGTGAAGGGGCCACCTACGAGCAGTACTTC
TRBV6-5	once	.	TRBJ1-3	CASRTSLSGNTIYF	TGTGCCAGCAGAACTAGCCTCTCTGGAAACACCATATATTTT
TRBV18	.	.	TRBJ1-2	CASSPIADPNYGYTF	TGTGCCAGCTCACCAATCGCAGATCCTAACTATGGCTACACCTTC
TRBV30	.	TRBD1	TRBJ2-2	CAWGTGNTGELFF	TGTGCCTGGGGGACAGGGAACACCGGGGAGCTGTTTTTT
TRBV18	.	TRBD2	TRBJ2-5	CASSPRVGGADETQYF	TGTGCCAGCTCACCACGGGTCGGGGGGGCCGACGAGACCCAGTACTTC
TRBV6-6	.	TRBD2	TRBJ2-5	CAAYRAGVGETQYF	TGTGCCGCCTACCGAGCGGGAGTCGGAGAGACCCAGTACTTC
TRBV7-2	few	TRBD1	TRBJ1-4	CASSLGQATTNEKLFF	TGTGCCAGCAGCTTGGGACAGGCAACAACTAATGAAAAACTGTTTTTT
TRBV6-5	few	.	TRBJ1-5	CASSYFGRQPQHF	TGTGCCAGCAGTTACTTCGGGAGACAGCCCCAGCATTTT
TRBV10-3	.	TRBD1	TRBJ1-1	CATATRDRGNTEAFF	TGTGCCACCGCGACCCGGGACAGGGGGAACACTGAAGCTTTCTTT
TRBV5-1	.	.	TRBJ1-1	CASRGGAVMNTEAFF	TGCGCCAGCCGCGGAGGGGCGGTCATGAACACTGAAGCTTTCTTT
TRBV28	.	TRBD1	TRBJ1-3	CASSSYRGSANTIYF	TGTGCCAGCAGTTCGTACAGGGGGTCCGCAAACACCATATATTTT
TRBV29-1	once	TRBD1	TRBJ1-5	CSVGTGYNQPQHF	TGCAGCGTTGGGACAGGGTACAATCAGCCCCAGCATTTT
TRBV2	.	.	TRBJ2-5	CASEGLAGETQYF	TGTGCCAGCGAGGGGCTGGCGGGGGAGACCCAGTACTTC
TRBV19	.	.	TRBJ1-2	CASSIVRASYGYTF	TGTGCCAGTAGTATAGTGAGGGCATCCTATGGCTACACCTTC
TRBV27	.	TRBD2	TRBJ2-1	CASRPPVTSGRSSYNEQFF	TGTGCCAGCAGACCTCCGGTGACTAGCGGGAGGTCTTCCTACAATGAGCAGTTCTTC
TRBV5-1	.	.	TRBJ1-1	CASKVGVDTEAFF	TGCGCCAGCAAGGTGGGCGTTGACACTGAAGCTTTCTTT
TRBV5-6	.	.	TRBJ2-3	CASNGADTQYF	TGTGCCAGCAACGGGGCAGATACGCAGTATTTT
TRBV19	.	.	TRBJ1-2	CASSPRQVFSGYTF	TGTGCCAGTAGTCCCCGGCAGGTGTTCTCTGGCTACACCTTC
TRBV5-4	once	TRBD2	TRBJ2-3	CASSPRAGGQDTQYF	TGTGCCAGCAGCCCCCGGGCGGGGGGACAAGATACGCAGTATTTT
TRBV5-6	.	.	TRBJ1-5	CASSLGGYRAPQHF	TGTGCCAGCAGCTTGGGAGGGTATCGAGCACCCCAGCATTTT
TRBV7-9	few	TRBD1	TRBJ1-3	CASSVPGQGMGGNTIYF	TGTGCCAGCAGCGTGCCGGGACAGGGGATGGGAGGAAACACCATATATTTT
TRBV27	.	.	TRBJ1-5	CASSLSGREGSNQPQHF	TGTGCCAGCAGTTTATCTGGCAGGGAGGGGAGCAATCAGCCCCAGCATTTT
TRBV7-6	.	TRBD2	TRBJ2-5	CASSPGLAGRQETQYF	TGTGCCAGCAGCCCTGGACTAGCGGGGAGACAAGAGACCCAGTACTTC
TRBV2	.	TRBD1	TRBJ1-2	CASIPGTGVPGYTF	TGTGCCAGCATCCCCGGGACAGGGGTCCCTGGCTACACCTTC